What follows describes a single T cell receptor (beta chain). The table lists this clone with a count of one. What this receptor recognizes is not known. No base quality values were provided; no much bigger clone lies one nucleotide off. This sample stems from a study of blood T cell repertoires in COVID-19 (TCRdb year 2020). At the level of the whole study: Samples from collaborators originated in the United States, Italy and Spain and spanned both the acute and convalescent phases of COVID-19. The material from the prospective study consisted of cDNA or gDNA derived from T cells, B-cell-depleted T cells, or PBMCs. Subjects who had been exposed to COVID-19, were actively infected with it, or had recovered from it provided the deeply sampled blood TCRbeta repertoires that made up the dataset. A freely available public database, intended as a resource for researchers studying the immune response to SARS-CoV-2, is where the repertoires were released. Samples were obtained from the ongoing ImmuneRACE study (first 160 participants) and from 950 to 1,500 subjects provided by 6 global collaborators. A de-identified subject ID, COVID-19 status, age in years and sex were almost always included in the sample metadata. Where available, HLA class I and class II types were obtained from metadata supplied by the sample provider rather than from assay-based typing.

The paper's findings and limits, for the study overall: How much clinical and demographic metadata was included differed by source and by participant, and the metadata was provided uncurated.

Collaborating institutions collected whole blood in K2EDTA tubes following their own protocols. For TCRbeta analysis, collaborators shipped samples in one of three forms: frozen whole blood, isolated PBMCs, or DNA extracted from either of those sample types. TCRbeta CDR3 regions were amplified from genomic DNA by means of the immunoSEQ Assay, a bias-controlled multiplex PCR. Per the source publication's procedure: The number of nucleated cells in each sample was estimated from the amplification of reference gene primers within the assay. Sequence reads were collapsed and filtered to measure the absolute abundance of every unique TCRbeta CDR3 rearrangement. For each sample, productive Simpson clonality was calculated as the square root of Simpson's diversity index across productive rearrangements. TCRdb stores this immuneACCESS table with in-frame sequences only. Part of the clones is absent; in the studies checked, under half of the shortfall reflects unresolved V genes, and no reason is known for the rest. That table supplies the V and J calls and clone size; D and trimming were determined from the DNA. The sample profile shows fewer than 65,000 clones; 75% to 85% of them were found once. The ten largest clones add up to around 18% of the sample.

The sequence was collected from a human donor in a cohort sampled during active COVID-19. Sequencing was performed on peripheral blood.

The encoded CDR3 is CASSLAAGGATDTQYF. The DNA sequence reads TGCGCCAGCAGCTTGGCGGCGGGGGGCGCCACAGATACGCAGTATTTT. The chain links TRBV5-1 with TRBJ2-3; TRBD2 aligns with 8 central bases. The germline V gene provides CDR1 SGHRS and CDR2 YFSETQ. The CDR3 runs 16 residues from the cysteine to the phenylalanine. The DNA shown is the 48-base CDR3, in frame from base 1. Trimmed from V: 0 bases; trimmed from J: 2 bases; junction bases lacking a gene match: 5. The CDR3 plus the reference TRBV5-1 and TRBJ2-3 genes for the other parts give the full variable domain: KAGVTQTPRYLIKTRGQQVTLSCSPISGHRSVSWYQQTPGQGLQFLFEYFSETQRNKGNFPGRFSGRQFSNSRSEMNVSTLELGDSALYLCASSLAAGGATDTQYFGPGTRLTVL.